This T cell receptor (beta chain) is from a study of CD8+ T cells in alopecia areata. Across the study: Tofacitinib lasted 6 to 18 months, then 6 months off drug.

Points on this clone: Its antigen is unidentified.

The CDR3 is 12 residues long. Between the trimmed V and J ends, which lost 4 bases and 9 bases, there was a span of 12 bases. Germline CDR1 and CDR2: MDHEN and SYDVKM. Treatment described: oral pan-JAK inhibitor, 5-10 mg twice daily. TCR sequencing used cDNA made by reverse transcription of extracted RNA. The data were produced by immunoSEQ multiplex PCR, yet TCRdb's version contains in-frame clones alone and is incomplete. The profile shows some 200,000 clones, 50% to 60% of them singletons. Study results and caveats: Scalp clonality, together with expanded CD8+ clones among the top 100, fell significantly with tofacitinib.

The rearrangement links TRBV28 to TRBJ2-5, with D unresolved. This receptor was identified in a human donor with alopecia areata. The sample here was CD4+ T cells sorted from blood, taken at week 4, from a patient treated with tofacitinib. CDR3 DNA: TGTGCCAGCAGTTCCCCCCATCGGGCCCAGTACTTC. Its translation is CASSSPHRAQYF.